This entry is about one TCR beta chain. This specimen belongs to a study of blood T cell repertoires in COVID-19. The overall study: The United States, Italy and Spain were the sources of the acute and convalescent COVID-19 samples.

Generated by immunoSEQ multiplex PCR, the TCRdb table keeps only in-frame clones and is missing some. In the table there are over 150,000 clones, around nine tenths of which are singletons. Germline V gives CDR1 MNHEY, CDR2 SVGEGT. This CDR3 is 15 amino acids long. J lost 2 bases, V lost 5 bases, and 9 bases had no gene match. The source of this sequence is a man aged 55 to 70 with COVID-19, enrolled during active disease. The sequencing input was peripheral blood. The gene calls are TRBV6-2 or TRBV6-3 and TRBJ2-7; 7 nucleotides line up with TRBD1. The CDR3 protein is CASSQPGQRAYEQYF. For the CDR3, the DNA is TGTGCCAGCAGTCAACCGGGACAGAGGGCCTACGAGCAGTACTTC.